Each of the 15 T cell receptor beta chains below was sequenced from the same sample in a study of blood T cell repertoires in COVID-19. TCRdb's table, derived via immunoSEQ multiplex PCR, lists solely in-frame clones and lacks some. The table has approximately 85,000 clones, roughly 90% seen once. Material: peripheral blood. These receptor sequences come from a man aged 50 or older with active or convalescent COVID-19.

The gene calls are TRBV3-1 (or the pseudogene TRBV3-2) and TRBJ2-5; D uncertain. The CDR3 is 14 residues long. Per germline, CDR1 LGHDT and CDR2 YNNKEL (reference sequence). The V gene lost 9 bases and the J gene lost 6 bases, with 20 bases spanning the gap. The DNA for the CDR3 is TGTGCCAGTTCCGCGGCCAGTTCGGTTAAGACCCAGTACTTC. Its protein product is CASSAASSVKTQYF.

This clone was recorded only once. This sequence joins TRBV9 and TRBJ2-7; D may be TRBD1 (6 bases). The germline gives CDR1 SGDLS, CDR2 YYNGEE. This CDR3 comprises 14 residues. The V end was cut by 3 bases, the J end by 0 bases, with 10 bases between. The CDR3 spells CASSARTVSYEQYF. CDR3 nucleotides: TGTGCCAGCAGCGCCCGGACAGTCTCCTACGAGCAGTACTTC. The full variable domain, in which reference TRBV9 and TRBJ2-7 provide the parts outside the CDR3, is DSGVTQTPKHLITATGQRVTLRCSPRSGDLSVYWYQQSLDQGLQFLIQYYNGEERAKGNILERFSAQQFPDLHSELNLSSLELGDSALYFCASSARTVSYEQYFGPGTRLTVT.

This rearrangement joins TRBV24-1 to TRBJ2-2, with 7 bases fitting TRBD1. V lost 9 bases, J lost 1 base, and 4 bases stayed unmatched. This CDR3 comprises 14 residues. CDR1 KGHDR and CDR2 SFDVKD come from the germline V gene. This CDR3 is CATAGTVNTGELFF. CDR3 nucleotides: TGTGCCACCGCCGGGACAGTGAACACCGGGGAGCTGTTTTTT.

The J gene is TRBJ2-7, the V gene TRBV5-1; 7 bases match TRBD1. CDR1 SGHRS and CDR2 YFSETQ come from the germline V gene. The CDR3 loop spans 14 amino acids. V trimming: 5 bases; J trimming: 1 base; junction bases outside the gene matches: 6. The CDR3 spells CASRFGTASYEQYF. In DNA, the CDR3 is TGCGCCAGCAGATTCGGGACAGCTTCCTACGAGCAGTACTTC.

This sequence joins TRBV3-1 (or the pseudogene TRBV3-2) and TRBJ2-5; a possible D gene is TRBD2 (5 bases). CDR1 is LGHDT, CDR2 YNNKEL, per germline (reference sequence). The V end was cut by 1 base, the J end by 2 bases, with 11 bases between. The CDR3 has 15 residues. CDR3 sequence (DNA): TGTGCCAGCAGCCAAGGAGGGTTCCGGCAAGAGACCCAGTACTTC. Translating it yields CASSQGGFRQETQYF.

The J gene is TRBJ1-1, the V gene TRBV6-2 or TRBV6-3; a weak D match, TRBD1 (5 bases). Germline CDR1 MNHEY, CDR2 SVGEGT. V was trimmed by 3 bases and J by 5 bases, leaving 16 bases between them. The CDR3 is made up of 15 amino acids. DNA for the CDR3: TGTGCCAGCAGTTATCCCAGGGAACGAAGGACTGAAGCTTTCTTT. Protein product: CASSYPRERRTEAFF.

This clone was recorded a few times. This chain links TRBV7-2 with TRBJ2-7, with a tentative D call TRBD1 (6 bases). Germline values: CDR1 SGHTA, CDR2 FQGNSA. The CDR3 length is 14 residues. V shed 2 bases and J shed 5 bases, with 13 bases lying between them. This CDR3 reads CASSLTGTSHEQYF. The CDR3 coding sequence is TGTGCCAGCAGCTTAACCGGGACATCCCACGAGCAGTACTTC.

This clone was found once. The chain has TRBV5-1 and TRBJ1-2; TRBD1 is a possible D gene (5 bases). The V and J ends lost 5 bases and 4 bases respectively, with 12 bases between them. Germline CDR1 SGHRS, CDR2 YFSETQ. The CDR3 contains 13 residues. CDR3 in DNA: TGCGCCAGCAGGTTGACAGATCGCTATGGCTACACCTTC. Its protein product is CASRLTDRYGYTF.

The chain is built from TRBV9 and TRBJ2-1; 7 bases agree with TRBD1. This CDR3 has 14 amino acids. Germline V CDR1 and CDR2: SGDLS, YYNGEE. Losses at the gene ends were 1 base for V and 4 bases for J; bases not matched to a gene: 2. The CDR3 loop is CASSVTTGYNEQFF. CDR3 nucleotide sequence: TGTGCCAGCAGCGTAACGACAGGGTACAATGAGCAGTTCTTC. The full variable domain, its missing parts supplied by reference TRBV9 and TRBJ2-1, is DSGVTQTPKHLITATGQRVTLRCSPRSGDLSVYWYQQSLDQGLQFLIQYYNGEERAKGNILERFSAQQFPDLHSELNLSSLELGDSALYFCASSVTTGYNEQFFGPGTRLTVL.

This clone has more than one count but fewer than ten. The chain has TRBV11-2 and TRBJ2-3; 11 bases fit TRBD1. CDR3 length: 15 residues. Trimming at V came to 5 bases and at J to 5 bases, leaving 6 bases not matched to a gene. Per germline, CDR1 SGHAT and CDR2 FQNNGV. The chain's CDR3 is CASSPDRGLGDTQYF. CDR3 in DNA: TGTGCCAGCAGCCCGGACAGGGGGCTCGGAGATACGCAGTATTTT.

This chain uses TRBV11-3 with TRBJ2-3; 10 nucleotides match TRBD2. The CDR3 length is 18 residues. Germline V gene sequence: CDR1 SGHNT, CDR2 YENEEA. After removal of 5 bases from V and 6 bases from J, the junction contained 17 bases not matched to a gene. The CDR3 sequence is CASSISGVAGGPRDTQYF. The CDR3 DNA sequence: TGTGCCAGCAGCATAAGCGGGGTAGCGGGAGGTCCCCGGGATACGCAGTATTTT. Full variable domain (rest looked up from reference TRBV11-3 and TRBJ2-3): EAGVVQSPRYKIIEKKQPVAFWCNPISGHNTLYWYLQNLGQGPELLIRYENEEAVDDSQLPKDRFSAERLKGVDSTLKIQPAELGDSAVYLCASSISGVAGGPRDTQYFGPGTRLTVL.

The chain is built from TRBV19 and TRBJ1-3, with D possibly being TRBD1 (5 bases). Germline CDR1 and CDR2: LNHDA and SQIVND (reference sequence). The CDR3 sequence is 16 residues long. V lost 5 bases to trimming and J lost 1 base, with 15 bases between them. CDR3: CASSARRGISGNTIYF. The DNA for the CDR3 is TGTGCCAGTAGTGCCAGGAGGGGTATATCTGGAAACACCATATATTTT.

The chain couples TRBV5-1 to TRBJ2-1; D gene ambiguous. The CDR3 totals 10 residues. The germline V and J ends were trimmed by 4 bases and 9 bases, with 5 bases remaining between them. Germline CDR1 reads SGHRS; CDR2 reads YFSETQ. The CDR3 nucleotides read TGCGCCAGCAGCCCCGGTGAGCAGTTCTTC. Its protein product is CASSPGEQFF.

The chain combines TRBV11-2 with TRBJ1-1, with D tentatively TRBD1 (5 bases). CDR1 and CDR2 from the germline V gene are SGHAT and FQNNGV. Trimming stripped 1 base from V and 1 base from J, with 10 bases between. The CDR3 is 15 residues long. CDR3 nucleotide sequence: TGTGCCAGCAGCTTAGTCCCGGGGGAGAACACTGAAGCTTTCTTT. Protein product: CASSLVPGENTEAFF.

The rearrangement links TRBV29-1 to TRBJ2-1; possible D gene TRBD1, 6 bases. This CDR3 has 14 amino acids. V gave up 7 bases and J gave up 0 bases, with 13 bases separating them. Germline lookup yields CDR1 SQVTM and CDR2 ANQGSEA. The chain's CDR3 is CSARGSGSYNEQFF. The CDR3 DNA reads TGCAGCGCTAGGGGGTCGGGCTCCTACAATGAGCAGTTCTTC.